The rows below give T cell receptor beta chains drawn from one sample of a study of beta chain features in type 1 diabetes. Clones were sequenced by immunoSEQ multiplex PCR, and TCRdb holds only the in-frame ones, with some missing. This table has hundreds of thousands of clones, 15% to 20% appearing once. The sequencing input was naive CD4+ T cells from blood. The receptors were sampled from a woman aged 18-30 years in good health. The CDR3 runs from the conserved cysteine through the conserved F or W. A D gene is named only where the DNA matches it firmly. Clone size is not always given. Where it is, it says once, few, many or a class for expanded clones.

>TRBD1|TRBV27|NA|TRBJ1-1
TGTGCCAGCAGTTTTTGGGGACAGATGAGCACTGAAGCTTTCTTT
CASSFWGQMSTEAFF
>TRBD2|TRBV19|few|TRBJ2-1
TGTGCCAGTAGTATAGTTTTTGGAAGGACTAGCGGGATCTACAATGAGCAGTTCTTC
CASSIVFGRTSGIYNEQFF
>TRBD1|TRBV5-1|NA|TRBJ1-2
TGCGCCAGCAGCTTGGCCCGGACAGGGGAGGCGGTCTATGGCTACACCTTC
CASSLARTGEAVYGYTF
>NA|TRBV7-2|few|TRBJ2-5
TGTGCCAGCAGCTTAACGTGGACCCAGTACTTC
CASSLTWTQYF
>TRBD1|TRBV7-8|once|TRBJ1-2
TGTGCCAGCAGCGCCCGGGACAGCTCTAACTATGGCTACACCTTC
CASSARDSSNYGYTF
>NA|TRBV19|few|TRBJ2-5
TGTGCCAGTAGTATCGGAAGAAGAGAGACCCAGTACTTC
CASSIGRRETQYF
>NA|TRBV7-9|NA|TRBJ2-1
TGTGCCAGCAGCTTAGGGTCCCGGGGTTATGAGCAGTTCTTC
CASSLGSRGYEQFF
>NA|TRBV6-5|NA|TRBJ2-5
TGTGCCAGCAGTTACCTCCGGGGTGAGACCCAGTACTTC
CASSYLRGETQYF
>NA|TRBV7-3|few|TRBJ2-3
TGTGCCAGCAGCTTAAGAGCAGGGAGTGCAGATACGCAGTATTTT
CASSLRAGSADTQYF
>NA|TRBV5-1|NA|TRBJ2-2
TGCGCCAGCAGCTATGACACCGGGGAGCTGTTTTTT
CASSYDTGELFF
>TRBD2|TRBV9|NA|TRBJ2-1
TGTGCCAGCAGCGCATTGACTAGCGGGAGTGGCGGTGAGCAGTTCTTC
CASSALTSGSGGEQFF
>NA|TRBV7-2|NA|TRBJ2-7
TGTGCCAGCAGCATTCTGAACTACGAGCAGTACTTC
CASSILNYEQYF
>NA|TRBV4-1|few|TRBJ2-1
TGCGCCAGCAGCCAAGCGCCGGGTGGGGAGTACAATGAGCAGTTCTTC
CASSQAPGGEYNEQFF
>NA|TRBV20-1|few|TRBJ2-3
TGCAGTGCTACTGGAGATACGCAGTATTTT
CSATGDTQYF
>NA|TRBV5-4|few|TRBJ2-1
TGTGCCAGCAGCTTTCTAGGGAGTGAGAATGAGCAGTTCTTC
CASSFLGSENEQFF
>NA|TRBV7-8|NA|TRBJ2-6
TGTGCCAGCAGCCTCGGGGTCTCTGGGGCCAACGTCCTGACTTTC
CASSLGVSGANVLTF
>TRBD2|TRBV25-1|few|TRBJ2-1
TGTGCCAGCAGTGACCCTAGCGGGAGGCACTCCTACAATGAGCAGTTCTTC
CASSDPSGRHSYNEQFF
>NA|TRBV9|NA|TRBJ2-1
TGTGCCAGCAGCGTAGGGCTGGCGGTTATCTCCTACAATGAGCAGTTCTTC
CASSVGLAVISYNEQFF
>NA|TRBV20-1|NA|TRBJ1-1
TGCAGTGCGGCGAGGGAGGAAGCTTTCTTT
CSAAREEAFF
>TRBD2|TRBV7-9|few|TRBJ2-7
TGTGCCAGCAGCTTGCGAGCGGGAGGGCCCGGATCCCCCTACGAGCAGTACTTC
CASSLRAGGPGSPYEQYF
>NA|TRBV19|NA|TRBJ2-3
TGTGCCAGTAGCCGTCTTCACGGGCCTTCCACAGATACGCAGTATTTT
CASSRLHGPSTDTQYF
>NA|TRBV2|few|TRBJ1-2
TGTGCCAGCAATACAGGCTGGCAGTCCTATGGCTACACCTTC
CASNTGWQSYGYTF
>TRBD2|TRBV7-2|few|TRBJ2-1
TGTGCCAGCAACCGGGGACTAGCGGGAAACAATGAGCAGTTCTTC
CASNRGLAGNNEQFF
>TRBD1|TRBV7-2|few|TRBJ1-6
TGTGCCAGCAGGCCTCCGGGACAGGTCAAATCACCCCTCCACTTT
CASRPPGQVKSPLHF
>NA|TRBV27|few|TRBJ1-3
TGTGCCAGCAGTTTATCGCGGGGAAACACCATATATTTT
CASSLSRGNTIYF
>NA|TRBV10-3|few|TRBJ2-2
TGTGCCATCGGCAAAGGCCTGGACACCGGGGAGCTGTTTTTT
CAIGKGLDTGELFF
>TRBD2|TRBV15|few|TRBJ2-7
TGTGCCACCAGCAGACTAGCGGGTACATACGAGCAGTACTTC
CATSRLAGTYEQYF
>NA|TRBV11-2|NA|TRBJ2-1
TGTGCCAGCAGCTTAGACAGGCCGGGCACCAGGGGGGGCAATGAGCAGTTCTTC
CASSLDRPGTRGGNEQFF
>NA|TRBV27|few|TRBJ2-7
TGTGCCAGCAGTCCGCAGCGCTCCTACGAGCAGTACTTC
CASSPQRSYEQYF
>NA|TRBV14|many|TRBJ2-4
TGTGCCAGCAGCCCGCGGTGGGGGAACGACAAAAACATTCAGTACTTC
CASSPRWGNDKNIQYF
>TRBD1|TRBV4-2|NA|TRBJ2-2
TGTGCCAGCAGCCAAAGAGCGTTGACAGGGGGCACCGGGGAGCTGTTTTTT
CASSQRALTGGTGELFF
>TRBD1|TRBV7-2|few|TRBJ2-5
TGTGCCAGCAGCTTGGACAGGAACCAAGAGACCCAGTACTTC
CASSLDRNQETQYF
>NA|TRBV20-1|NA|TRBJ1-1
TGCAGTGCTAGGGGTTTGGGGGAAGCTTTCTTT
CSARGLGEAFF
>NA|TRBV4-1|NA|TRBJ1-2
TGCGCCAGCAGCCAACTCGGGGGGAACTATGGCTACACCTTC
CASSQLGGNYGYTF
>NA|TRBV29-1|NA|TRBJ1-1
TGCAGCGTTGCTTATACATTGAACACTGAAGCTTTCTTT
CSVAYTLNTEAFF
>TRBD2|TRBV6-5|NA|TRBJ2-1
TGTGCCAGCAGCGTCGCGGGAGGCTATTACAATGAGCAGTTCTTC
CASSVAGGYYNEQFF
>NA|TRBV19|few|TRBJ2-7
TGTGCCAGTAGTAGCGTCGGAATCTACGAGCAGTACTTC
CASSSVGIYEQYF
>NA|TRBV29-1|few|TRBJ1-1
TGCAGCGTTGACATCAGGTTGGCCCAGGGCCGAGGGACTGAAGCTTTCTTT
CSVDIRLAQGRGTEAFF
>TRBD1|TRBV28|few|TRBJ1-1
TGTGCCAGCACGCCCCCGGACAGGGGGGGCACTGAAGCTTTCTTT
CASTPPDRGGTEAFF
>TRBD1|TRBV5-1|NA|TRBJ2-5
TGCGCCAGCACCCTCGGGACAGGGCTCCAAGAGACCCAGTACTTC
CASTLGTGLQETQYF
>NA|TRBV6-6|few|TRBJ2-5
TGTGCCAGCAGTTACTCGTGGGTAGAGACCCAGTACTTC
CASSYSWVETQYF